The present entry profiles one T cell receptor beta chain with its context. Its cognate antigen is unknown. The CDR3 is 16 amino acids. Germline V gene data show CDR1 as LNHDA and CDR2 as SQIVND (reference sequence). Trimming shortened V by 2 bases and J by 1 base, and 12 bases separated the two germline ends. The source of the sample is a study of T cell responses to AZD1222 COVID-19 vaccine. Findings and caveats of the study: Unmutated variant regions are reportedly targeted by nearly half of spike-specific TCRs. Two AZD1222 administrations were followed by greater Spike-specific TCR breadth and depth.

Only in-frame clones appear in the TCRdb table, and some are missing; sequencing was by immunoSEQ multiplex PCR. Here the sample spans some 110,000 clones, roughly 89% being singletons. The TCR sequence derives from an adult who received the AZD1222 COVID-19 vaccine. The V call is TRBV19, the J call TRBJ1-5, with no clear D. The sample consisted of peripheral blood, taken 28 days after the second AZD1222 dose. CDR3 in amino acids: CASSITGPGSNQPQHF. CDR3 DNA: TGTGCCAGTAGTATAACTGGGCCGGGCAGCAATCAGCCCCAGCATTTT.